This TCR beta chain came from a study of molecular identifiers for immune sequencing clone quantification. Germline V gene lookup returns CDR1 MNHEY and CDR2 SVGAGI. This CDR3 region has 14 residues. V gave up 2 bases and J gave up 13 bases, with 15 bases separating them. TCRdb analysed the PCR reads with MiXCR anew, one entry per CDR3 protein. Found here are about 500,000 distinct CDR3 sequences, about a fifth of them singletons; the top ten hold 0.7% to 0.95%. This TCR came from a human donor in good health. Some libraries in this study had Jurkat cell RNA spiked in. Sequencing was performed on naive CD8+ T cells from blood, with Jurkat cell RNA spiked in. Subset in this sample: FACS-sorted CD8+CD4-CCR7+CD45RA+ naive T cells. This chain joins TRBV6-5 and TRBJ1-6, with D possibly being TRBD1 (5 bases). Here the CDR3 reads CASSYGQGIRPLHF. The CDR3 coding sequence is TGTGCCAGCAGTTACGGGCAGGGAATTAGGCCCCTCCACTTT.